The source of this TCR beta chain is a study of blood T cell repertoires in COVID-19. Across the study: There were acute and convalescent COVID-19 samples, and they came from the United States, Italy and Spain.

Method: immunoSEQ multiplex PCR; TCRdb's copy keeps in-frame clones and lacks some. This table holds 250,000 to 350,000 clones, approximately 86% found once. Germline CDR1 SGHRS, CDR2 YFSETQ. Deletions cut 10 bases from V and 3 bases from J, with 16 bases between. The CDR3 loop spans 14 amino acids. The chain is built from TRBV5-1 and TRBJ2-2, with a tentative D call TRBD1 (6 bases). The origin of this receptor is a woman in her 30s who had recovered from COVID-19. What was sequenced was PBMCs or T cells enriched from blood (not recorded which). The CDR3 region is CASEAQGDTGELFF. The CDR3 DNA reads TGCGCCTCTGAGGCACAGGGCGACACCGGGGAGCTGTTTTTT. The variable domain in full, with the rest retrieved from reference TRBV5-1 and TRBJ2-2, is KAGVTQTPRYLIKTRGQQVTLSCSPISGHRSVSWYQQTPGQGLQFLFEYFSETQRNKGNFPGRFSGRQFSNSRSEMNVSTLELGDSALYLCASEAQGDTGELFFGEGSRLTVL.